This T cell receptor (beta chain) comes out of a study of blood T cell repertoires in COVID-19. The data were produced by immunoSEQ multiplex PCR, yet TCRdb's version contains in-frame clones alone and is incomplete. The top ten clones hold 6.5% to 8.5% of a sample with some 530,000 clones, approximately 91% of them seen once. Germline V gene sequence: CDR1 LGHDT, CDR2 YNNKEL (reference sequence). CDR3 length equals 13 residues. Trimming shortened V by 2 bases and J by 7 bases, and 8 bases separated the two germline ends. Cohort 3 recovered donors had two negative PCRs, clearance, or symptom resolution.

The sequence derives from a woman aged 60-75 years who had recovered from COVID-19. The rearrangement joins TRBV3-1 (or the pseudogene TRBV3-2) to TRBJ2-2; maybe TRBD1 (6 bases). Material for sequencing was PBMCs or T cells enriched from blood (not recorded which). The CDR3, as DNA: TGTGCCAGCAGCCAACAGGGGTACGGGGAGCTGTTTTTT. It codes for CASSQQGYGELFF.